These 24 T cell receptor beta chains were sequenced from one sample in a study of blood T cell repertoires in COVID-19. Some clones are missing from TCRdb's copy, which holds only in-frame ones; the method was immunoSEQ multiplex PCR. The sample holds over 45,000 clones, roughly 82% seen once. The sample taken for sequencing was peripheral blood. Receptors were obtained from a woman of 80 years or more with acute or convalescent COVID-19.

V is TRBV5-8 and J is TRBJ2-2; TRBD2 agrees at 7 bases. V shed 0 bases, J shed 1 base, and the junction held 6 bases outside the gene matches. This CDR3 is built from 17 residues. Germline lookup yields CDR1 SGHTS and CDR2 YDEGEE. The CDR3 DNA is TGTGCCAGCAGCTTGGTTAAGGGGACTAAGAACACCGGGGAGCTGTTTTTT. Translated: CASSLVKGTKNTGELFF. The whole variable domain, filled in from reference TRBV5-8 and TRBJ2-2, reads EAGVTQSPTHLIKTRGQQATLRCSPISGHTSVYWYQQALGLGLQFLLWYDEGEERNRGNFPPRFSGRQFPNYSSELNVNALELEDSALYLCASSLVKGTKNTGELFFGEGSRLTVL.

This chain joins TRBV5-1 and TRBJ1-4; D may be TRBD1 (5 bases). The germline gives CDR1 SGHRS, CDR2 YFSETQ. The CDR3 totals 14 residues. The V gene lost 1 base and the J gene lost 5 bases, with 9 bases spanning the gap. CDR3 in amino acids: CASSLRTPNEKLFF. The CDR3 DNA is TGCGCCAGCAGCTTGCGGACACCAAATGAAAAACTGTTTTTT.

V gene TRBV3-1 (or the pseudogene TRBV3-2) combines with J gene TRBJ2-7; TRBD2 might be the D (7 bases). Trimming took off 1 base at V and 0 bases at J, with 10 bases between the two ends. Germline V gene data show CDR1 as LGHDT and CDR2 as YNNKEL (reference sequence). The CDR3 covers 15 residues. The CDR3 coding sequence is TGTGCCAGCAGCCAAGGGGGGGGCAACTCCTACGAGCAGTACTTC. Encoded protein: CASSQGGGNSYEQYF.

Ten or more counts support this clone. The rearrangement links TRBV7-9 to TRBJ1-1; 7 positions agree with TRBD1. Looked up from germline, CDR1 is SEHNR and CDR2 is FQNEAQ (reference sequence). With V trimmed by 5 bases and J by 8 bases, 8 bases remained unmatched. There are 13 residues in the CDR3. This CDR3 reads CASSPQTGREAFF. The CDR3 nucleotides read TGTGCCAGCAGCCCCCAGACAGGGCGGGAAGCTTTCTTT.

The chain uses TRBV19 and TRBJ1-2; 7 bases are shared with TRBD1. Germline V CDR1 and CDR2: LNHDA, SQIVND (reference sequence). This CDR3 has 18 residues. With 6 bases clipped from V and 0 bases from J, the junction kept 16 bases outside the gene matches. CDR3 protein: CASRNTWRRGAANYGYTF. In nucleotides, the CDR3 is TGTGCCAGTAGAAACACCTGGCGCAGGGGGGCGGCTAACTATGGCTACACCTTC. Based on the CDR3 plus reference TRBV19 and TRBJ1-2, the full variable domain is DGGITQSPKYLFRKEGQNVTLSCEQNLNHDAMYWYRQDPGQGLRLIYYSQIVNDFQKGDIAEGYSVSREKKESFPLTVTSAQKNPTAFYLCASRNTWRRGAANYGYTFGSGTRLTVV.

J is TRBJ1-1 and V is TRBV5-1, with 9 bases that match TRBD1. V was pared by 4 bases and J by 3 bases, with 4 bases of the junction left unmatched. The CDR3 is made up of 14 amino acids. Germline-derived CDR1 and CDR2 are SGHRS and YFSETQ. CDR3 nucleotide sequence: TGCGCCAGCAGCCCCTGGACAGGGGACACTGAAGCTTTCTTT. Translation gives CASSPWTGDTEAFF.

This clone was observed a single time. The chain carries TRBV4-1 and TRBJ2-5; 11 nucleotides agree with TRBD2. With V trimmed by 0 bases and J by 9 bases, 12 bases remained unmatched. CDR1 and CDR2 (germline): MGHRA, YSYEKL. The CDR3 is made up of 17 amino acids. CDR3 nucleotides: TGCGCCAGCAGCCAAGATTTAGCGGGAGGGACATGGGGGGCCCAGTACTTC. Its translation is CASSQDLAGGTWGAQYF.

This chain uses TRBV7-3 with TRBJ2-1, with 8 bases fitting TRBD1. The CDR3 runs to 16 residues. Germline CDR1 reads SGHTA; CDR2 reads FQGTGA. J gave up 6 bases and V 2 bases, and 9 bases lay outside the gene matches. The CDR3 sequence is CASSLFRATGGNEQFF. The CDR3 nucleotides read TGTGCCAGCAGCTTATTCCGGGCCACAGGGGGCAATGAGCAGTTCTTC.

The chain joins TRBV6-5 to TRBJ2-7; 7 positions agree with TRBD2. In germline, CDR1 is MNHEY, CDR2 SVGAGI. Trimming removed 2 bases from V and 0 bases from J; junction bases left unmatched: 4. The CDR3 has 15 amino acids. In DNA form, the CDR3 reads TGTGCCAGCAGTTACGGATCTAGCGGCTCCTACGAGCAGTACTTC. This encodes CASSYGSSGSYEQYF.

This chain connects TRBV27 to TRBJ1-1, with D perhaps TRBD1 (5 bases). The germline V and J ends were trimmed by 3 bases and 0 bases, with 8 bases remaining between them. Germline CDR1 and CDR2: MNHEY and SMNVEV (reference sequence). This CDR3 has 14 residues. The CDR3 sequence is CASSLNRMNTEAFF. The CDR3 coding sequence is TGTGCCAGCAGTTTGAACAGGATGAACACTGAAGCTTTCTTT.

A single count supports this clone. The chain carries TRBV12-3 or TRBV12-4 and TRBJ2-1; D perhaps matches TRBD2 (5 bases). Trimming cost V 3 bases and J 8 bases, with 11 bases left between them. The CDR3 contains 13 residues. DNA for the CDR3: TGTGCCAGCAGTTTCCGGGGTGGCGATGAGCAGTTCTTC. Translating gives CASSFRGGDEQFF.

The V gene is TRBV27, the J gene TRBJ2-3; possibly TRBD2 for D (6 bases). Germline-derived CDR1 and CDR2 are MNHEY and SMNVEV (reference sequence). V lost 0 bases, J lost 5 bases, and 12 bases lay in between. The CDR3 has 15 residues. The CDR3, as DNA: TGTGCCAGCAGTTTATCTCTCCCGGGACTAGATACGCAGTATTTT. It translates to CASSLSLPGLDTQYF.

This clone occurred once. V and J are TRBV5-4 and TRBJ2-6; a weak D match, TRBD1 (6 bases). The ends were cut back, 3 bases at V and 2 bases at J, with 24 bases in the middle. The CDR3 sequence is 20 residues long. Germline loops: CDR1 SGHNT, CDR2 YYREEE (reference sequence). The CDR3 DNA is TGTGCCAGCAGCTCCGTCGGTGACAGGCGTCAGACAGCTGGGGCCAACGTCCTGACTTTC. Translated: CASSSVGDRRQTAGANVLTF.

In regard to this clone: Additional DNA sequences in this sample encode the identical CDR3. The chain is built from TRBV28 and TRBJ1-3; D not certain. The CDR3 length is 12 residues. The V gene lost 3 bases and the J gene lost 3 bases, with 3 bases spanning the gap. Germline CDR1 reads MDHEN; CDR2 reads SYDVKM. The CDR3 region has the DNA TGTGCCAGCAGTTTCCGTGGAAACACCATATATTTT. It yields the protein CASSFRGNTIYF.

Written as DNA, the CDR3 is TGTGCCAGCAGTTTAGCGGGGAATGAGCAGTTCTTC. It specifies CASSLAGNEQFF. The genes are TRBV27 and TRBJ2-1, with D tentatively TRBD2 (6 bases). Germline loops: CDR1 MNHEY, CDR2 SMNVEV (reference sequence). The V and J ends lost 2 bases and 7 bases respectively, with 6 bases between them. The CDR3 is 12 amino acids.

The J gene is TRBJ1-4, the V gene TRBV18; 7 bases map to TRBD1. Losses at the gene ends were 3 bases for V and 5 bases for J; bases not matched to a gene: 6. Germline CDR1 reads KGHSH; CDR2 reads LQKENI. This CDR3 region has 15 residues. Here the CDR3 reads CASSPGTALNEKLFF. CDR3 bases: TGTGCCAGCTCACCCGGGACAGCCTTAAATGAAAAACTGTTTTTT. The complete variable domain, with remaining parts taken from reference TRBV18 and TRBJ1-4, reads NAGVMQNPRHLVRRRGQEARLRCSPMKGHSHVYWYRQLPEEGLKFMVYLQKENIIDESGMPKERFSAEFPKEGPSILRIQQVVRGDSAAYFCASSPGTALNEKLFFGSGTQLSVL.

V is TRBV19 and J is TRBJ2-1, with 12 bases aligning to TRBD2. The length of the CDR3 is 16 residues. CDR1 LNHDA and CDR2 SQIVND come from the germline V gene (reference sequence). V dropped 2 bases and J dropped 7; count of bases not matched to a gene: 6. The CDR3 DNA reads as TGTGCCAGTAGTATAAGGGCTAGCGGGAGGGTTAATGAGCAGTTCTTC. Translating gives CASSIRASGRVNEQFF.

The V call is TRBV5-5, the J call TRBJ1-2, with D perhaps TRBD1 (5 bases). CDR1 and CDR2 from the germline V gene are SGHKS and YYEKEE (reference sequence). The CDR3 loop spans 13 amino acids. Trimming left V 4 bases short and J 5 bases short, with 12 bases between. CDR3 residues: CASSATEIYGYTF. CDR3 bases: TGTGCCAGCAGCGCGACAGAAATTTATGGCTACACCTTC. Filled out from reference TRBV5-5 and TRBJ1-2, the complete variable domain reads DAGVTQSPTHLIKTRGQQVTLRCSPISGHKSVSWYQQVLGQGPQFIFQYYEKEERGRGNFPDRFSARQFPNYSSELNVNALLLGDSALYLCASSATEIYGYTFGSGTRLTVV.

V is TRBV5-1 and J is TRBJ1-2; possible D gene TRBD1, 6 bases. The CDR3 has 13 amino acids. V lost 4 bases to trimming and J lost 3 bases, with 10 bases between them. The germline V gene encodes CDR1 SGHRS and CDR2 YFSETQ. In DNA, the CDR3 is TGCGCCAGCAGCCTAGGGGGTGACTATGGCTACACCTTC. It translates to CASSLGGDYGYTF.

This chain links TRBV3-1 (or the pseudogene TRBV3-2) with TRBJ2-3; 7 bases are shared with TRBD2. The length of the CDR3 is 11 residues. Germline V lookup: CDR1 LGHDT, CDR2 YNNKEL (reference sequence). V lost 3 bases and J lost 10; bases outside the gene matches: 1. This CDR3 reads CASSHLAAQYF. DNA of the CDR3: TGTGCCAGCAGCCATCTAGCGGCGCAGTATTTT.

The chain employs TRBV10-3 and TRBJ2-4; TRBD1 matches at 9 bases. From germline, CDR1 is ENHRY and CDR2 SYGVKD. The CDR3 spans 12 residues. V lost 5 bases to trimming and J lost 13 bases; unmatched junction nucleotides: 6. CDR3 in amino acids: CAISLDRGIQYF. The CDR3 nucleotides read TGTGCCATCAGTTTGGACAGGGGAATCCAGTACTTC.

The gene calls are TRBV18 and TRBJ2-6, with a weak D call TRBD2 (5 bases). V lost 5 bases to trimming and J lost 1 base, with 12 bases between them. Looked up from germline, CDR1 is KGHSH and CDR2 is LQKENI. This CDR3 region has 16 residues. CDR3 protein: CASSTQSGSGANVLTF. The CDR3 DNA reads as TGTGCCAGCTCAACTCAATCGGGATCTGGGGCCAACGTCCTGACTTTC. The full variable domain, in which reference TRBV18 and TRBJ2-6 provide the parts outside the CDR3, is NAGVMQNPRHLVRRRGQEARLRCSPMKGHSHVYWYRQLPEEGLKFMVYLQKENIIDESGMPKERFSAEFPKEGPSILRIQQVVRGDSAAYFCASSTQSGSGANVLTFGAGSRLTVL.

This CDR3 is CASSLKGSGGTDTQYF. The DNA of the CDR3 is TGTGCCAGCAGCTTAAAGGGTAGCGGGGGCACAGATACGCAGTATTTT. The gene calls are TRBV7-3 and TRBJ2-3; TRBD2 matches at 8 bases. Germline V gene data show CDR1 as SGHTA and CDR2 as FQGTGA. CDR3 size: 16 residues. V was clipped by 1 base and J by 1 base; unmatched bases: 4. Based on the CDR3 plus reference TRBV7-3 and TRBJ2-3, the full variable domain is GAGVSQTPSNKVTEKGKYVELRCDPISGHTALYWYRQSLGQGPEFLIYFQGTGAADDSGLPNDRFFAVRPEGSVSTLKIQRTERGDSAVYLCASSLKGSGGTDTQYFGPGTRLTVL.

CDR3 sequence reads: CASTGPAGQTSYEQYF. CDR3 in DNA: TGCGCCAGCACCGGGCCCGCGGGACAGACCTCCTACGAGCAGTACTTC. The chain links TRBV10-2 to TRBJ2-7, with D possibly being TRBD1 (7 bases). Germline V gene lookup returns CDR1 WSHSY and CDR2 SAAADI. The CDR3 is 16 residues long. With 7 bases removed from V and 0 bases from J, the gap between germline ends came to 19 bases.